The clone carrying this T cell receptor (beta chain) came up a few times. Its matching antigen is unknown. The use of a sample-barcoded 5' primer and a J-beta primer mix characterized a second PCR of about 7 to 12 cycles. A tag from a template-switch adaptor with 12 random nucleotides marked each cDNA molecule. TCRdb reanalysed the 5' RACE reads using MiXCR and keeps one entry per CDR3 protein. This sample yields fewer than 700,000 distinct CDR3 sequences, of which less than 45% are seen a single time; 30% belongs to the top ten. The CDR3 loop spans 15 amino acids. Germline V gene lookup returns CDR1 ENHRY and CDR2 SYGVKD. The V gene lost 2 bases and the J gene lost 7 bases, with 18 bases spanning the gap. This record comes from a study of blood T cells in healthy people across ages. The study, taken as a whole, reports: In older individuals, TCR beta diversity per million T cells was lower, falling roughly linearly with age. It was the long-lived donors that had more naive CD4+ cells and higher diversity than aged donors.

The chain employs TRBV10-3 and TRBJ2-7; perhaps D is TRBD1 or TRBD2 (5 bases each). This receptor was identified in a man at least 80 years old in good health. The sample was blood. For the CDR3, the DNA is TGTGCCATCAGTGAGCGACCCGGGACGGAGGATGAGCAGTACTTC. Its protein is CAISERPGTEDEQYF.